The next 3 T cell receptor beta chains were all read from a single sample in a study of cytomegalovirus exposure and HLA in healthy donors (dated by TCRdb to 2017 to 2019). The library relied on the immunoSEQ multiplex PCR assay. The multiplex PCR relied on a mix of 60 forward primers for TCR Vbeta segments and 13 reverse primers for TCR Jbeta segments. TCRdb retrieved this table from immuneACCESS and kept in-frame rearrangements only. Not all clones are present; in checked studies, unresolved V genes account for under half, and no reason is known for the remainder. This sample comprises 55,000 to 70,000 clones, 80% of them detected only once. Together, the top ten hold around 3.9% of the sample. The sequencing input was PBMCs. The receptors derive from a woman in her 40s in good health and CMV-seronegative.

This chain connects TRBV7-3 to TRBJ2-2, with D possibly TRBD2 on 6 matching bases. Per germline, CDR1 SGHTA and CDR2 FQGTGA. This CDR3 contains 15 residues. Trimming shortened V by 2 bases and J by 6 bases, and 13 bases separated the two germline ends. For the CDR3, the DNA is TGTGCCAGCAGCTTAGTGGCGGGATCAGCCGGGGAGCTGTTTTTT. It specifies CASSLVAGSAGELFF.

There are a few counts of this clone. The rearrangement uses TRBV6-5 and TRBJ1-5; 8 nucleotides align to TRBD1. The CDR3 contains 15 residues. Trimming took 6 bases from V and 7 from J; bases not matched to a gene: 11. Germline loops: CDR1 MNHEY, CDR2 SVGAGI. The CDR3 nucleotides read TGTGCCAGCAGGCCCAATACAGGGGGGCGACAGCCCCAGCATTTT. Translating gives CASRPNTGGRQPQHF.

The chain recombines TRBV27 with TRBJ1-1, with 9 bases identical to TRBD1. CDR3 length: 13 amino acids. From germline, CDR1 is MNHEY and CDR2 SMNVEV (reference sequence). Trimming took 7 bases from V and 5 from J; bases not matched to a gene: 5. The DNA for the CDR3 is TGTGCCAGCAAGGGACAGGGCTTTACTGAAGCTTTCTTT. Its translation is CASKGQGFTEAFF.